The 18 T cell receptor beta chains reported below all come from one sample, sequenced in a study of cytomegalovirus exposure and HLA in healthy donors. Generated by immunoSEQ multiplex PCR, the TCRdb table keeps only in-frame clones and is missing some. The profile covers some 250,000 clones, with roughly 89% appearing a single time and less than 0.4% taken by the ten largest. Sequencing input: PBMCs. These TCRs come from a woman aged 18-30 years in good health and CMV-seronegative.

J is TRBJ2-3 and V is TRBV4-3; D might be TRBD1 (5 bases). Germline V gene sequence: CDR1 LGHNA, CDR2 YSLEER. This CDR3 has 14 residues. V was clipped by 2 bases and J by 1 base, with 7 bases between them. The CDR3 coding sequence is TGCGCCAGCAGCCAACAACAGGGCACAGATACGCAGTATTTT. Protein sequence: CASSQQQGTDTQYF.

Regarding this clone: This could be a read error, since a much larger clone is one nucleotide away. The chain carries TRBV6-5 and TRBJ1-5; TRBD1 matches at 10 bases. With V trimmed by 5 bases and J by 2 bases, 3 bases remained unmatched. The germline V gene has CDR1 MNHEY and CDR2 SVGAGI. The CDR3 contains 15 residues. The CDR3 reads CASSAGTGGNQPQHF. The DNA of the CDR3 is TGTGCCAGCAGTGCCGGGACAGGGGGCAATCAGCCCCAGCATTTT.

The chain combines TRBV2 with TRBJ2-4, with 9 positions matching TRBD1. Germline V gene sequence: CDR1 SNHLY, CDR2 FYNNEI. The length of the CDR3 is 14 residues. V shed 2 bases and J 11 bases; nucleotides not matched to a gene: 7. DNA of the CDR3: TGTGCCAGCAGTGAACGGGACAGGGCCGGGTTTCAGTACTTC. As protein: CASSERDRAGFQYF.

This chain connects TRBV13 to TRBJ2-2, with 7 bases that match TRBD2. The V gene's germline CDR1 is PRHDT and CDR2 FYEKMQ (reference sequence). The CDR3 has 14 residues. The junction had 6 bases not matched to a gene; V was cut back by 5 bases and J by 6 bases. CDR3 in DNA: TGTGCCAGCAGCCTCAGCGGGGTGCCCGGGGAGCTGTTTTTT. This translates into CASSLSGVPGELFF. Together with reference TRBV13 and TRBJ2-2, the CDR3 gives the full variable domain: AAGVIQSPRHLIKEKRETATLKCYPIPRHDTVYWYQQGPGQDPQFLISFYEKMQSDKGSIPDRFSAQQFSDYHSELNMSSLELGDSALYFCASSLSGVPGELFFGEGSRLTVL.

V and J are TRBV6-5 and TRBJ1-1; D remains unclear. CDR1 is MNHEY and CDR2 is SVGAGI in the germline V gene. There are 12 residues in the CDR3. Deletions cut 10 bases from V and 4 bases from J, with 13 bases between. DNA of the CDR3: TGTGCCACCCAGAGGTCCCGCACTGAAGCTTTCTTT. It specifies CATQRSRTEAFF.

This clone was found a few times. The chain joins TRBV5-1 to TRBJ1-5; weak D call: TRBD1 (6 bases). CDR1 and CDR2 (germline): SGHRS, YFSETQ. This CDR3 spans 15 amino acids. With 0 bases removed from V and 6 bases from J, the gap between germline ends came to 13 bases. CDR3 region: CASSLAGGDAQPQHF. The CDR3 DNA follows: TGCGCCAGCAGCTTGGCGGGGGGCGACGCTCAGCCCCAGCATTTT.

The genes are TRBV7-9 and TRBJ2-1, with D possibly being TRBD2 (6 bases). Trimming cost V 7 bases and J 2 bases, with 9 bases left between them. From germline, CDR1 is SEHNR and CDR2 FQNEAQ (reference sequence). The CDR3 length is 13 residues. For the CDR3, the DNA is TGTGCCAGCACGGCGGGGACCTACAATGAGCAGTTCTTC. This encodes CASTAGTYNEQFF. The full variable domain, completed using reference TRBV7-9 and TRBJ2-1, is DTGVSQNPRHKITKRGQNVTFRCDPISEHNRLYWYRQTLGQGPEFLTYFQNEAQLEKSRLLSDRFSAERPKGSFSTLEIQRTEQGDSAMYLCASTAGTYNEQFFGPGTRLTVL.

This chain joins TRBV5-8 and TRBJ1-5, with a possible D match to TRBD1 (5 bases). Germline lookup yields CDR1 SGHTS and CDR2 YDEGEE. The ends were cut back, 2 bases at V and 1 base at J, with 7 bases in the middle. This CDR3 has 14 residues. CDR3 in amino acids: CASSLDRSNQPQHF. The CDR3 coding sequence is TGTGCCAGCAGCTTAGACAGAAGCAATCAGCCCCAGCATTTT.

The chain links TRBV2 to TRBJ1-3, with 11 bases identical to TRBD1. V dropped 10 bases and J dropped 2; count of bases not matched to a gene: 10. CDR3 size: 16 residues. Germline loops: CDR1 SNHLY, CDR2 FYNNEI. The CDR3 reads CATPGQGALAGNTIYF. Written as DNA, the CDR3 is TGTGCCACCCCAGGACAGGGGGCTTTGGCTGGAAACACCATATATTTT.

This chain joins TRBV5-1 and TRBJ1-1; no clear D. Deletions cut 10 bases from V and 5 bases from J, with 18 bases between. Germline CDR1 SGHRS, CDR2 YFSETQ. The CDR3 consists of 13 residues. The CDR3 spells CACQVAGGTEAFF. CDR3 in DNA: TGCGCCTGTCAGGTGGCTGGAGGGACTGAAGCTTTCTTT. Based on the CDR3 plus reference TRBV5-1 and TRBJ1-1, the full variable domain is KAGVTQTPRYLIKTRGQQVTLSCSPISGHRSVSWYQQTPGQGLQFLFEYFSETQRNKGNFPGRFSGRQFSNSRSEMNVSTLELGDSALYLCACQVAGGTEAFFGQGTRLTVV.

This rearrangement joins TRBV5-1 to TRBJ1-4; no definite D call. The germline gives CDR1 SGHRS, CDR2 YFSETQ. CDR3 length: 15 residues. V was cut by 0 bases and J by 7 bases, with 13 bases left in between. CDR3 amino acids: CASSLATHEGEKLFF. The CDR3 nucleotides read TGCGCCAGCAGCTTGGCCACACACGAGGGTGAAAAACTGTTTTTT.

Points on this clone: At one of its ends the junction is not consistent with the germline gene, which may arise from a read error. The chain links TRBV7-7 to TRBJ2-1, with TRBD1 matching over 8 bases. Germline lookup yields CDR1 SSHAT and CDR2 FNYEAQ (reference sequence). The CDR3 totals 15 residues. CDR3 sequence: CASSLGQGAINEQFF. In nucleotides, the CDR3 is TGTGCTAGCAGCTTAGGGCAGGGGGCGATAAATGAGCAGTTCTTC.

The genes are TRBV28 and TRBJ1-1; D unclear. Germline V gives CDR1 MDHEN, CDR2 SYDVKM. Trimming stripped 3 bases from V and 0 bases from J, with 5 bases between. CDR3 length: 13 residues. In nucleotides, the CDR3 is TGTGCCAGCAGTTTTAGCCTGAACACTGAAGCTTTCTTT. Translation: CASSFSLNTEAFF.

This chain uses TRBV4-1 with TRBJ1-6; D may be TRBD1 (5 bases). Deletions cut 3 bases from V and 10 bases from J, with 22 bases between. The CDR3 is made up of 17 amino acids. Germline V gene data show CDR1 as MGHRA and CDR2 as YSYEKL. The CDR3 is CASSHGRTRDLRSPLHF. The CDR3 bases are TGCGCCAGCAGCCATGGACGGACCAGGGATCTGAGGTCACCCCTCCACTTT.

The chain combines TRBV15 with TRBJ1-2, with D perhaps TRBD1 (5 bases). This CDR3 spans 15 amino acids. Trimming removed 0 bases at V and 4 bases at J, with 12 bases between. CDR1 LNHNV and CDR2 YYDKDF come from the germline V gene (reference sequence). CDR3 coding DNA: TGTGCCACCAGCAGAGACAGGGTTTTAGGCTATGGCTACACCTTC. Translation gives CATSRDRVLGYGYTF.

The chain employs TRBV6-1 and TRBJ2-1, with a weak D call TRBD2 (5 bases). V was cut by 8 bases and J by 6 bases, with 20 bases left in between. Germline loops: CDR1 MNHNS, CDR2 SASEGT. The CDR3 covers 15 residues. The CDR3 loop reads CASLARSSGLNEQFF. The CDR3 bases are TGTGCCAGCCTTGCCCGCTCAAGCGGACTCAATGAGCAGTTCTTC.

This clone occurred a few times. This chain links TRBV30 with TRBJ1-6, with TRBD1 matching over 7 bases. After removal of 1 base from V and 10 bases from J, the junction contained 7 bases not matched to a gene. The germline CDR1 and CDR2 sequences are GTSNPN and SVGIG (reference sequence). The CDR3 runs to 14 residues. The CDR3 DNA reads TGTGCCTGGAGTGCAGGGGGGTTTACATCACCCCTCCACTTT. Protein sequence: CAWSAGGFTSPLHF.

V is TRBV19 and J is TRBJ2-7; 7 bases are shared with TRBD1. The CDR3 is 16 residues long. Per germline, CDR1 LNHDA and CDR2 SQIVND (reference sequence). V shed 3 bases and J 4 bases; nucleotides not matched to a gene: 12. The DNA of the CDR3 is TGTGCCAGTAGTATCTCGGGTGGGACAGTATTTTACGAGCAGTACTTC. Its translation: CASSISGGTVFYEQYF.